This T cell receptor beta chain was observed in a study of CD8 T cells in Susac syndrome. Across the study: Susac syndrome patients were untreated, on corticosteroids with some adding intravenous immunoglobulin, or on intravenous immunoglobulin only. The study's findings and limits: The study admitted that it had a relatively small number of individuals in its TCR sequencing and HLA analysis.

The authors negatively isolated CD8+ and CD4+ T cells and FACS-enriched TEMRA cells. Random hexamers were used to reverse transcribe about 0.45 to 1 ug of RNA. TCR beta CDR3 was amplified by immunoSEQ multiplex PCR. This amplification extended across 54 Vbeta and 13 Jbeta segments. In TCRdb, the immunoSEQ multiplex PCR reads were re-called with MiXCR into one record per CDR3 protein. Found here are 150,000 to 200,000 distinct CDR3 sequences, approximately 94% of them singletons; the top ten hold 0.1% to 0.12%. About this clonotype: Its antigen is still unknown.

This CDR3 spans 16 amino acids. Germline V gene data show CDR1 as DFQATT and CDR2 as SNEGSKA (reference sequence). Trimming cost V 3 bases and J 1 base; bases outside gene matches: 8. Sequenced material: CD4+ T cells from PBMCs. The rearrangement links TRBV20-1 to TRBJ2-5; 10 nucleotides agree with TRBD1. The receptor comes from a human donor with Susac syndrome. The CDR3 DNA is TGCAGTGCTAGTAAACGGACAGGGGGTGTCCAAGAGACCCAGTACTTC. Protein product: CSASKRTGGVQETQYF.